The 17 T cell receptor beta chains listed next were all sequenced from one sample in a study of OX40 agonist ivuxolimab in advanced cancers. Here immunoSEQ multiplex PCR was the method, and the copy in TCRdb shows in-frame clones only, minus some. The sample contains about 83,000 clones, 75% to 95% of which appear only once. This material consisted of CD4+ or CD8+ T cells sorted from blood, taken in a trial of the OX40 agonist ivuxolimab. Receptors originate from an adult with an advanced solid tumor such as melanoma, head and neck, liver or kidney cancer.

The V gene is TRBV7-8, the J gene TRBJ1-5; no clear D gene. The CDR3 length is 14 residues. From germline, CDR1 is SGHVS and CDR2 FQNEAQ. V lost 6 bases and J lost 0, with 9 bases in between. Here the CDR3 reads CASREPYSNQPQHF. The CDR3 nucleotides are TGTGCCAGCAGGGAACCTTATAGCAATCAGCCCCAGCATTTT.

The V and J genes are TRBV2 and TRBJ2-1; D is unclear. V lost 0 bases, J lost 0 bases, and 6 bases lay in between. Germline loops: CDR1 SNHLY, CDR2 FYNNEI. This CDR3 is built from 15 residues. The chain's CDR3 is CASSEAVPSYNEQFF. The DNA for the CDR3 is TGTGCCAGCAGTGAAGCGGTTCCCTCCTACAATGAGCAGTTCTTC.

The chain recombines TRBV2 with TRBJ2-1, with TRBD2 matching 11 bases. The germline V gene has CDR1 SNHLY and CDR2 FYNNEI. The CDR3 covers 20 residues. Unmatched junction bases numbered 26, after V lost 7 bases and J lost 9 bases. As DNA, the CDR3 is TGTGCCAGCACCGGGAGGGGTGACCCTATTCCGGGACTAGCGGCAGGTGAGCAGTTCTTC. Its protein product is CASTGRGDPIPGLAAGEQFF.

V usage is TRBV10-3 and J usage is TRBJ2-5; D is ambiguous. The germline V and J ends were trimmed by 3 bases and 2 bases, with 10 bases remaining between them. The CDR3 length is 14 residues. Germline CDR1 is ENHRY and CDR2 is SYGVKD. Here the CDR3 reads CAISDEHLQETQYF. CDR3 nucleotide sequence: TGTGCCATCAGTGACGAGCACCTTCAAGAGACCCAGTACTTC.

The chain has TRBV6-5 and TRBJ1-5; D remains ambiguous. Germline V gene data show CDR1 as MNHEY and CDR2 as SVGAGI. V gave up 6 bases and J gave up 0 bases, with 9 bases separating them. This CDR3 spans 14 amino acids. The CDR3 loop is CASRSEYSNQPQHF. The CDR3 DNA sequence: TGTGCCAGCAGGTCAGAGTATAGCAATCAGCCCCAGCATTTT.

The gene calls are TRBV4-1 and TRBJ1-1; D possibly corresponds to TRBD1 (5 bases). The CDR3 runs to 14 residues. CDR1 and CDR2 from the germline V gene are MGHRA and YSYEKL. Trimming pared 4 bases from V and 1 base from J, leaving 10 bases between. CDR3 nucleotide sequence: TGCGCCAGCAGCCTAGGGAGGGGGAACACTGAAGCTTTCTTT. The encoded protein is CASSLGRGNTEAFF.

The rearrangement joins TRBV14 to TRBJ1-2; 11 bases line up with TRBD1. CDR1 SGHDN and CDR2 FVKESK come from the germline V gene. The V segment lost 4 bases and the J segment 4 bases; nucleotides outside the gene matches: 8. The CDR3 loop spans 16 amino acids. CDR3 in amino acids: CASSPGTGGRGYGYTF. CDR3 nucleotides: TGTGCCAGCAGCCCTGGGACAGGGGGAAGAGGCTATGGCTACACCTTC. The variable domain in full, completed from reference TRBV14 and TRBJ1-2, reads EAGVTQFPSHSVIEKGQTVTLRCDPISGHDNLYWYRRVMGKEIKFLLHFVKESKQDESGMPNNRFLAERTGGTYSTLKVQPAELEDSGVYFCASSPGTGGRGYGYTFGSGTRLTVV.

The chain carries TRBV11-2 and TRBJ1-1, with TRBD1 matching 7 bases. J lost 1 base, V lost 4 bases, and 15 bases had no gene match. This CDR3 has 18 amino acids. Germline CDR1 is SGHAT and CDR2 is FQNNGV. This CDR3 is CASSYPGQAGGKNTEAFF. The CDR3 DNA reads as TGTGCCAGCAGCTACCCCGGACAGGCAGGGGGGAAGAACACTGAAGCTTTCTTT.

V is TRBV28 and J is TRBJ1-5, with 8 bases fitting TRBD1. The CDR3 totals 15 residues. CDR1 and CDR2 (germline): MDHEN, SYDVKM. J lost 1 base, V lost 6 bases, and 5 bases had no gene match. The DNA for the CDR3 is TGTGCCAGCAGAGGACAGGGTATGAGCAATCAGCCCCAGCATTTT. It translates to CASRGQGMSNQPQHF.

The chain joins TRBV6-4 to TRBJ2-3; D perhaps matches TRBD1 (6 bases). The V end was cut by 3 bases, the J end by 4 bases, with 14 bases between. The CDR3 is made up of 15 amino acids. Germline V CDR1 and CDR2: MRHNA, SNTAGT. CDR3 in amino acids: CASSETASGADTQYF. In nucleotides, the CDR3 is TGTGCCAGCAGTGAGACCGCTTCAGGGGCAGATACGCAGTATTTT.

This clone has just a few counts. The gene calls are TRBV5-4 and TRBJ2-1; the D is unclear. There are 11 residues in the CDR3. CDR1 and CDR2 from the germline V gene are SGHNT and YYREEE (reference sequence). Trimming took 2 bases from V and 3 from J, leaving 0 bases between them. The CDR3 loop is CASSFYNEQFF. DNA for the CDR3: TGTGCCAGCAGCTTCTACAATGAGCAGTTCTTC.

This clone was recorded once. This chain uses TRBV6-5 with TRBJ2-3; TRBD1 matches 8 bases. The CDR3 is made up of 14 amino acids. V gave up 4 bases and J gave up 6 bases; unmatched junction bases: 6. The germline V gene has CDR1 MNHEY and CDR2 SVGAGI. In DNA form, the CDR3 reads TGTGCCAGCAGTTCCTGGACAGGGTGGGATACGCAGTATTTT. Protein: CASSSWTGWDTQYF.

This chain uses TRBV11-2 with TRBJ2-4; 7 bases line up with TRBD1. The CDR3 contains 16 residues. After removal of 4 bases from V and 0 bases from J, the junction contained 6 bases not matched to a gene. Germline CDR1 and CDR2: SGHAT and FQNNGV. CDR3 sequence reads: CASSSRDSLAKNIQYF. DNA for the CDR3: TGTGCCAGCAGCTCAAGGGACAGTTTAGCCAAAAACATTCAGTACTTC.

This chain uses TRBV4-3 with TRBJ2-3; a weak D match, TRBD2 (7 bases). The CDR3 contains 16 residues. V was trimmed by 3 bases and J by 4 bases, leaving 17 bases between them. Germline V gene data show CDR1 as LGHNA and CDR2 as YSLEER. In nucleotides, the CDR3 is TGCGCCAGCAGCCAGTCAGGGGAGGGCCTCGCAGATACGCAGTATTTT. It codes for CASSQSGEGLADTQYF.

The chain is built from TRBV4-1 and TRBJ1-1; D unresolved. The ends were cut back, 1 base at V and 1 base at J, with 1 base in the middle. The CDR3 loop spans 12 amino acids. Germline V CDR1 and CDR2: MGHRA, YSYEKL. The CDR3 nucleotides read TGCGCCAGCAGCCAAGGGAACACTGAAGCTTTCTTT. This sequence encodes CASSQGNTEAFF.

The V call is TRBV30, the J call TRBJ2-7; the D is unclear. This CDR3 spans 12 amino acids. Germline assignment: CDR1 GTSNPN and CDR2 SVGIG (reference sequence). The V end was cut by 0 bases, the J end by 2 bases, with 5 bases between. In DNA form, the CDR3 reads TGTGCCTGGAGTGTTTTGCCCTACGAGCAGTACGTC. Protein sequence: CAWSVLPYEQYV.

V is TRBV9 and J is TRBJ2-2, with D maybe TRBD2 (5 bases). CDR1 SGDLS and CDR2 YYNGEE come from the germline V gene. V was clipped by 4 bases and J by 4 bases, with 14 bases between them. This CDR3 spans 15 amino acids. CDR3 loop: CASSSFLGLTGELFF. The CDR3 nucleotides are TGTGCCAGCAGCTCCTTTCTCGGACTCACCGGGGAGCTGTTTTTT.